This T cell receptor (beta chain) was recorded in a study of sequential checkpoint blockade in melanoma. Study-level information: First-line arms were nivolumab then ipilimumab, or the reverse, randomized 1:1. Both treatment sequences were followed by maintenance nivolumab.

Germline CDR1 SGHVS, CDR2 FNYEAQ. Trimming took 3 bases from V and 0 from J; bases not matched to a gene: 5. The CDR3 consists of 17 residues. Clones were sequenced by immunoSEQ multiplex PCR, and TCRdb holds only the in-frame ones, with some missing. The sample records 20,000 or so clones, roughly two thirds being singletons. This clone was picked up one time. The sample's treatment: randomized to nivolumab then ipilimumab (arm A) or the reverse (arm B). None of the patients previously received DNA-damaging chemotherapy. PBMC sorting kept live CD3+CD8+ cells without CD19 or CD56. This rearrangement joins TRBV7-6 to TRBJ2-6; 7 nucleotides match TRBD1. Sequencing was performed on CD8+ T cells sorted from blood (inferred from file names), taken from a patient given nivolumab and ipilimumab in sequence. This TCR was sampled from a human donor with melanoma. The CDR3 region is CASSFRDSSSGANVLTF. The CDR3 nucleotides read TGTGCCAGCAGCTTCCGGGACAGCAGCTCTGGGGCCAACGTCCTGACTTTC. Complete variable domain (other parts from reference TRBV7-6 and TRBJ2-6): GAGVSQSPRYKVTKRGQDVALRCDPISGHVSLYWYRQALGQGPEFLTYFNYEAQQDKSGLPNDRFSAERPEGSISTLTIQRTEQRDSAMYRCASSFRDSSSGANVLTFGAGSRLTVL.